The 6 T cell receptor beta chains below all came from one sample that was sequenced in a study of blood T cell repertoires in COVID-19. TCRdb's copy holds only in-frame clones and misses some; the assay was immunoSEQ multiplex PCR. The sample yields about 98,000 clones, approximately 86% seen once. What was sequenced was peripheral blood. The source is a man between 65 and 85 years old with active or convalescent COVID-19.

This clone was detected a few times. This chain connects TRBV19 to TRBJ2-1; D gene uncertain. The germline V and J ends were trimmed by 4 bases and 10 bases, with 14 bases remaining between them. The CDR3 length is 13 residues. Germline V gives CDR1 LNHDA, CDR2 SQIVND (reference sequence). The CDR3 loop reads CASSTSARSEQFF. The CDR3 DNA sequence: TGTGCCAGTAGTACGAGCGCGCGGTCAGAGCAGTTCTTC.

The CDR3 DNA sequence: TGTGCCAGCAGTAAACAGGGGGCCAAGGAAAAACTGTTTTTT. It is translated as CASSKQGAKEKLFF. The chain combines TRBV2 with TRBJ1-4, with 9 bases fitting TRBD1. The length of the CDR3 is 14 residues. V shed 5 bases, J shed 8 bases, and the junction held 6 bases outside the gene matches. Germline V lookup: CDR1 SNHLY, CDR2 FYNNEI.

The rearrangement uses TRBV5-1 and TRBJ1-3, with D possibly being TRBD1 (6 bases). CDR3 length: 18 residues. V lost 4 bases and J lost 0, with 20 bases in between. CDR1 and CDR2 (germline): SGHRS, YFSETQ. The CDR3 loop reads CASSQQGTLSLSGNTIYF. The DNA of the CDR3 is TGCGCCAGCAGCCAACAGGGAACTCTCTCTCTCTCTGGAAACACCATATATTTT.

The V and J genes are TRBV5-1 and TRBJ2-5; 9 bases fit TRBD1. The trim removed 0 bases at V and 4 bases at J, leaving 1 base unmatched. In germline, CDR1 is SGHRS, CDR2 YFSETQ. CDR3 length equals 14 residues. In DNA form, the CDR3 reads TGCGCCAGCAGCTTGGAGGGACAGGGAGAGACCCAGTACTTC. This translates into CASSLEGQGETQYF.

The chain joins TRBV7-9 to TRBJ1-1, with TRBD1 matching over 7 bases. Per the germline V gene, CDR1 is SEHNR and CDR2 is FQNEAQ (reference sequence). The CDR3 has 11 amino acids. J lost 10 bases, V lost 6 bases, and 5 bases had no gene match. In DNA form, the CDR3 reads TGTGCCAGCAGTGACAGGGCCGGAGCTTTCTTT. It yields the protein CASSDRAGAFF.

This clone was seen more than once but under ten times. The CDR3: CASSLMATTYEQYF. Here the CDR3 DNA reads TGTGCCAGCTCACTCATGGCCACCACCTACGAGCAGTACTTC. This chain links TRBV18 with TRBJ2-7; no reliable D call. Trimming shortened V by 4 bases and J by 2 bases, and 12 bases separated the two germline ends. The CDR3 consists of 14 residues. Germline V CDR1 and CDR2: KGHSH, LQKENI.